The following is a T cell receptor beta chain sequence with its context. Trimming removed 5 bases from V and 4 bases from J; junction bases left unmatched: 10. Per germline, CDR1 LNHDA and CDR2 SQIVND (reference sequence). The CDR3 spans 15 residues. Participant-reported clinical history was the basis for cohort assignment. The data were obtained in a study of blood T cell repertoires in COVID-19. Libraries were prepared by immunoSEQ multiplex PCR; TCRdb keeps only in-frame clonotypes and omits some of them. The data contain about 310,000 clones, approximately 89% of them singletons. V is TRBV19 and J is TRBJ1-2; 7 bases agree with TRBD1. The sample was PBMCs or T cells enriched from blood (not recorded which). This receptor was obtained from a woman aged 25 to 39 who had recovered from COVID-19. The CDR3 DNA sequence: TGTGCCAGTAGTTTACAGGGGTCCCAACTCTATGGCTACACCTTC. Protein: CASSLQGSQLYGYTF.